What follows describes a single T cell receptor (beta chain). Antigen unknown. Terminally differentiated effector memory CD45RA+ cells were excluded from the naive CD8 cells, which were CD45RO-negative and positively selected for CCR7. The sample comes from a study of shared clonotypes between healthy human individuals. Germline CDR1 and CDR2: MGHRA and YSYEKL. CDR3 size: 16 residues. J gave up 3 bases and V 2 bases, and 3 bases lay outside the gene matches. Profiling relied on immunoSEQ multiplex PCR, and the TCRdb table lists in-frame clones only, not all of them. The sample includes approximately 590,000 clones, 95% to 96% seen only once; the top ten take roughly 0.1%. Study-wide findings and caveats: Large depth notwithstanding, sorted-subset sequencing proved incomplete by rarefaction. An expected dependence of interdonor clonotype sharing on sequencing depth was noted.

Sequenced material: naive CD8+ T cells sorted from blood. This sequence joins TRBV4-1 and TRBJ2-2; 10 bases are a match to TRBD1. This clonotype was sampled from a woman in her twenties or thirties in good health. In nucleotides, the CDR3 is TGCGCCAGCAGCCAAATGACAGGGGGCGACACCGGGGAGCTGTTTTTT. It is translated as CASSQMTGGDTGELFF.